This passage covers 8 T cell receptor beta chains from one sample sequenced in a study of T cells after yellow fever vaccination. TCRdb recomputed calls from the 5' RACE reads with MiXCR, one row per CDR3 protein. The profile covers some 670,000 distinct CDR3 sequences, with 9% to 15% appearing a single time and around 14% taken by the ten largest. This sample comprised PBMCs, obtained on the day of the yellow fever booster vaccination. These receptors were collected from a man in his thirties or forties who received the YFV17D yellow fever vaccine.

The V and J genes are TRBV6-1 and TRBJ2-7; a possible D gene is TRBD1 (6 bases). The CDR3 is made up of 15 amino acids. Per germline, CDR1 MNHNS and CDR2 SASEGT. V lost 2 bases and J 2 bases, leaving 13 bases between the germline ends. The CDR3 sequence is CASSERTGLAYEQYF. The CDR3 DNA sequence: TGTGCCAGCAGTGAACGCACAGGGCTGGCCTACGAGCAGTACTTC.

The CDR3 sequence: CSARPRSYEQYF. The CDR3 coding sequence is TGCAGTGCCCGTCCACGCTCCTACGAGCAGTACTTC. The V gene is TRBV20-1, the J gene TRBJ2-7, with D hard to call. Looked up from germline, CDR1 is DFQATT and CDR2 is SNEGSKA (reference sequence). Trimming took 6 bases from V and 0 from J, leaving 9 bases between them. The CDR3 has 12 residues.

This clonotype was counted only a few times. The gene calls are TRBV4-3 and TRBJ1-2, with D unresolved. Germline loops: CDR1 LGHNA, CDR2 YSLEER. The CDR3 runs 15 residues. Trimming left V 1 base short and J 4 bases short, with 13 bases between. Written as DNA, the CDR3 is TGCGCCAGCAGCCAAGGAATTGAGGGTTCCTATGGCTACACCTTC. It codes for CASSQGIEGSYGYTF.

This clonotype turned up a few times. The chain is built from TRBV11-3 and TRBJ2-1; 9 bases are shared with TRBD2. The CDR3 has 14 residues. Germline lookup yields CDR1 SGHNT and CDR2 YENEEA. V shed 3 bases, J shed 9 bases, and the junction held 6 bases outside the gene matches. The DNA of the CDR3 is TGTGCCAGCAGCTTCGCGGGAGGGCCGGGTGAGCAGTTCTTC. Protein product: CASSFAGGPGEQFF.

CDR3 region: CSAGGLAETYEQYF. CDR3 DNA: TGCAGTGCGGGGGGACTAGCGGAAACCTACGAGCAGTACTTC. The chain has TRBV20-1 and TRBJ2-7, with 11 bases aligning to TRBD2. The CDR3 has 14 amino acids. J lost 2 bases, V lost 6 bases, and 6 bases had no gene match. In germline, CDR1 is DFQATT, CDR2 SNEGSKA (reference sequence).

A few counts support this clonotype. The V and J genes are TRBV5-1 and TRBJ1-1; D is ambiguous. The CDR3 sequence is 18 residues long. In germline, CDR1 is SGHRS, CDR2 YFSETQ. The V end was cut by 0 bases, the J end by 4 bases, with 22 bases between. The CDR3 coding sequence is TGCGCCAGCAGCTTGGGTATCCGAATGGCGGGGTTGGGCACTGAAGCTTTCTTT. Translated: CASSLGIRMAGLGTEAFF.

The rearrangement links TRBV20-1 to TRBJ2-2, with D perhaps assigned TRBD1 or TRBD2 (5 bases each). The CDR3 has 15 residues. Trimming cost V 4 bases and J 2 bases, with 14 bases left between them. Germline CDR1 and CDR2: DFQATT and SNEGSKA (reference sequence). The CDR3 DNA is TGCAGTGCTACCGGTTCGGGGCCAAACACCGGGGAGCTGTTTTTT. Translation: CSATGSGPNTGELFF.

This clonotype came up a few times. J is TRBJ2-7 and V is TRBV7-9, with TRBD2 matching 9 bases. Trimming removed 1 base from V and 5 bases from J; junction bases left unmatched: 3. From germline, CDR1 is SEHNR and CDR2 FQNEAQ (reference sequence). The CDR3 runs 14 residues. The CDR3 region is CASSLGVAGDEQYF. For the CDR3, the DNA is TGTGCCAGCAGCTTAGGGGTAGCGGGGGACGAGCAGTACTTC.